This is a list of T cell receptor beta chains from one sample in a study of tumor-infiltrating lymphocytes in primary liver carcinoma. TCRdb recomputed calls from the multiplex PCR reads with MiXCR, one row per CDR3 protein. The sample shows 80,000 or so distinct CDR3 sequences, 70% to 75% of them seen only once. The sequenced sample was liver tumor tissue from sampling region 4. The receptors originated from an older woman with primary liver carcinoma and hepatitis B virus infection. Each CDR3 is given with its conserved first and last residue. The order of the fields is CDR3 protein, CDR3 DNA, J gene, D gene, clone size, V gene. A D gene is named only where the DNA matches it firmly. Clone size is given for some rows only: seen once, a few or many times, or a class if the clone is expanded.

CSVFLRGKSPMYTEAFF	TGCAGCGTTTTCCTTCGGGGCAAAAGCCCCATGTACACTGAAGCTTTCTTT	TRBJ1-1	NA	NA	TRBV29-1
CASSDTSALSGVLFF	TGTGCCAGCAGTGACACTAGCGCCCTGTCAGGGGTGCTGTTTTTT	TRBJ2-2	NA	NA	TRBV6-1
CASSYSIGRGEAFF	TGTGCCAGTAGTTATTCGATCGGGAGGGGGGAAGCTTTCTTT	TRBJ1-1	NA	NA	TRBV6-5
CASTQGQGGQSVQHF	TGTGCCAGCACCCAGGGACAGGGGGGGCAATCAGTCCAGCATTTT	TRBJ1-5	TRBD1	NA	TRBV28
CASSLITLGDIEAFF	TGTGCCAGCAGCTTGATTACTTTGGGTGACATAGAAGCTTTCTTT	TRBJ1-1	NA	NA	TRBV5-4
CASSTRHREQYF	TGTGCCAGCAGCACCAGGCACCGGGAGCAGTATTTC	TRBJ2-7	NA	NA	TRBV7-8
CASSFDIRAEAFF	TGTGCCAGCAGCTTTGATATTAGGGCTGAAGCTTTCTTT	TRBJ1-1	NA	many	TRBV5-6
CASSESWGLREQYF	TGCGCCAGCAGTGAATCGTGGGGACTACGCGAGCAGTACTTC	TRBJ2-7	TRBD2	many	TRBV10-1
CARSQGAHETQYF	TGTGCCAGGAGTCAGGGAGCCCACGAGACCCAGTACTTC	TRBJ2-5	NA	NA	TRBV12-3/TRBV12-4
CVSRALGQGNQPQHF	TGTGTCAGCAGGGCGTTGGGACAGGGTAACCAGCCCCAGCATTTT	TRBJ1-5	TRBD1	NA	TRBV2
CASSERGQSEAFF	TGTGCCAGCAGCGAAAGGGGACAGTCCGAAGCTTTCTTT	TRBJ1-1	TRBD1	many	TRBV6-1